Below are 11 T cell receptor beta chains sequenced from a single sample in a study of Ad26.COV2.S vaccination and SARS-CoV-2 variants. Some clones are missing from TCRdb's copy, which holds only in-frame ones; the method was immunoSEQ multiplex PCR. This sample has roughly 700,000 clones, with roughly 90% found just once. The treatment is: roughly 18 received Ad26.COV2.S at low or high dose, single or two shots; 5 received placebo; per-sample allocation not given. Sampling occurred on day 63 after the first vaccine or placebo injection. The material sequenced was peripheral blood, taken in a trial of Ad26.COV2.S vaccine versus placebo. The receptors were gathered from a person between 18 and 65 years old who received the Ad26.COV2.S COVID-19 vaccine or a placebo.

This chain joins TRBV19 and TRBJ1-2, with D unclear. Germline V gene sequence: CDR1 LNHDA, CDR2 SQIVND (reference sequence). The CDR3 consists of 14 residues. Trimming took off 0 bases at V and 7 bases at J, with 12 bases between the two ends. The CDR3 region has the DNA TGTGCCAGTAGTATAGACCACAGCCTTGGTGGCTACACCTTC. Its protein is CASSIDHSLGGYTF.

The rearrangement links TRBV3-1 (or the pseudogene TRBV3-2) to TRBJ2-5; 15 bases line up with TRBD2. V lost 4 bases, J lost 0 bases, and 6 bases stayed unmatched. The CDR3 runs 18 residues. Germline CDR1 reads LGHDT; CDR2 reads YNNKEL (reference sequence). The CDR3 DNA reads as TGTGCCAGCAGCCTCGGACTAGCGGGAGGGAAGTACCAAGAGACCCAGTACTTC. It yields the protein CASSLGLAGGKYQETQYF.

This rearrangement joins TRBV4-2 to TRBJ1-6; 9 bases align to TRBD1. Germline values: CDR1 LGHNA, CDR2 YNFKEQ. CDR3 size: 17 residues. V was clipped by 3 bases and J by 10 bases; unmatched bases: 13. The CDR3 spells CASSHPRGDREVSPLHF. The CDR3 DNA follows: TGTGCCAGCAGCCATCCCAGGGGGGACAGGGAGGTATCACCCCTCCACTTT.

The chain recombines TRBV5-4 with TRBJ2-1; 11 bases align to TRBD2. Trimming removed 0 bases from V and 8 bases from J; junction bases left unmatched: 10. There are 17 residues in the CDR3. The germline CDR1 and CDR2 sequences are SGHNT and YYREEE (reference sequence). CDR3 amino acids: CASSLVVLAGGPDEQFF. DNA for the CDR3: TGTGCCAGCAGCTTGGTGGTTTTAGCGGGAGGGCCGGATGAGCAGTTCTTC.

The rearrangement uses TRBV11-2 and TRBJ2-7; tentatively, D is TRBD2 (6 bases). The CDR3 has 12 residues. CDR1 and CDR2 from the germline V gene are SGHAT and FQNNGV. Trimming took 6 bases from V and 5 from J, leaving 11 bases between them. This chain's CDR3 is CASSFGGDEQYF. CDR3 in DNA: TGTGCCAGCAGTTTCGGAGGGGACGAGCAGTACTTC.

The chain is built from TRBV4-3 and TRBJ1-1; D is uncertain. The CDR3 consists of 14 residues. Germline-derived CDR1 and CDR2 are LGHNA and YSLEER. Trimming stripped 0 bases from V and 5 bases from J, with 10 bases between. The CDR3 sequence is CASSQDHTSTEAFF. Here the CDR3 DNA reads TGCGCCAGCAGCCAAGATCATACCAGTACTGAAGCTTTCTTT.

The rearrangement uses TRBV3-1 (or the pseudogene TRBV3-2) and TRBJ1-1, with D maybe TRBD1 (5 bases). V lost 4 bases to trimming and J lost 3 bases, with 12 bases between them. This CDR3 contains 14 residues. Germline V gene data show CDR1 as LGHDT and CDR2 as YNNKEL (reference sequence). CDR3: CASSPRAADTEAFF. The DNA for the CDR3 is TGTGCCAGCAGCCCCAGGGCCGCGGACACTGAAGCTTTCTTT.

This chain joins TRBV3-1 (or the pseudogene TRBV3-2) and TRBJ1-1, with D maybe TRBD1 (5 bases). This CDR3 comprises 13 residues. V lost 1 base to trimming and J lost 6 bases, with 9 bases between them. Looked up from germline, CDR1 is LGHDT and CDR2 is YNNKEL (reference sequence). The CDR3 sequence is CASSQGGLPEAFF. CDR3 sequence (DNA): TGTGCCAGCAGCCAAGGGGGACTGCCTGAAGCTTTCTTT.

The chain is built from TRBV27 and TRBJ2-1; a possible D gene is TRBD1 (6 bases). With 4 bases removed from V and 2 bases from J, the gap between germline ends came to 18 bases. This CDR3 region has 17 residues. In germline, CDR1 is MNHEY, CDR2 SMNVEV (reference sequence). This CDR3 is CASSYSQGTSAYNEQFF. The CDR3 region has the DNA TGTGCCAGCAGTTACTCCCAGGGGACGAGCGCCTACAATGAGCAGTTCTTC.

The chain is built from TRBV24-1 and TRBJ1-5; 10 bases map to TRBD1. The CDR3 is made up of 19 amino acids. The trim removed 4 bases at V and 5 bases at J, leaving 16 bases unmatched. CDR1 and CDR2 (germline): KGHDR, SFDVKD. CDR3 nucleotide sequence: TGTGCCACCAGTGAAGGCGGGACAGGGGCGCCGGGGACCCATCAGCCCCAGCATTTT. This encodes CATSEGGTGAPGTHQPQHF.

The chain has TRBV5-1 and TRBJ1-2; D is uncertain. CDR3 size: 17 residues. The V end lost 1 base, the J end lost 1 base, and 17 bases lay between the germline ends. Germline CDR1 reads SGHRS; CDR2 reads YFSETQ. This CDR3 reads CASSLSSATAFNYGYTF. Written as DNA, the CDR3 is TGCGCCAGCAGCTTGAGCAGCGCAACAGCCTTTAACTATGGCTACACCTTC.